Below are 22 T cell receptor beta chains sequenced from a single sample in a study of T cell responses to AZD1222 COVID-19 vaccine. Sequenced by immunoSEQ multiplex PCR; TCRdb stores in-frame clones only, minus some. Of approximately 170,000 clones listed, approximately 95% are singletons. Sequencing was performed on peripheral blood, taken on day 0 of AZD1222 vaccination. All receptors come from an adult in good health.

As for this clone: This specimen includes other DNA sequences encoding the same CDR3. The chain carries TRBV27 and TRBJ1-5; D not certain. V gave up 2 bases and J gave up 4 bases, with 6 bases separating them. The CDR3 covers 13 residues. The germline CDR1 and CDR2 sequences are MNHEY and SMNVEV (reference sequence). CDR3 in DNA: TGTGCCAGCAGTTTAACGGTTAATCAGCCCCAGCATTTT. Its protein product is CASSLTVNQPQHF.

In DNA form, the CDR3 reads TGTGCTAGTGGTCGGGACTGGGTAGGACTAGCGTACTTC. This translates into CASGRDWVGLAYF. This chain uses TRBV12-5 with TRBJ2-5, with 8 bases matching TRBD2. Germline lookup yields CDR1 LGHNT and CDR2 FRNRAP. Losses at the gene ends were 5 bases for V and 13 bases for J; bases not matched to a gene: 12. The CDR3 has 13 residues.

The gene calls are TRBV29-1 and TRBJ1-5, with D perhaps matching TRBD1 (6 bases). The germline V gene encodes CDR1 SQVTM and CDR2 ANQGSEA. CDR3 length: 14 amino acids. V was trimmed by 6 bases and J by 3 bases, leaving 15 bases between them. This chain's CDR3 is CSVRMGGPNQPQHF. DNA for the CDR3: TGCAGCGTCCGGATGGGGGGGCCCAATCAGCCCCAGCATTTT.

The rearrangement uses TRBV11-3 and TRBJ2-5; the match to TRBD1 covers 7 bases. Germline V CDR1 and CDR2: SGHNT, YENEEA. This CDR3 spans 15 amino acids. V lost 5 bases, J lost 0 bases, and 6 bases stayed unmatched. CDR3 nucleotide sequence: TGTGCCAGCAGCCCCGGCAGGGGGTACCAAGAGACCCAGTACTTC. As protein: CASSPGRGYQETQYF.

The chain combines TRBV15 with TRBJ2-4, with 7 bases identical to TRBD1. The germline V gene has CDR1 LNHNV and CDR2 YYDKDF (reference sequence). The V gene end was trimmed by 5 bases and the J gene end by 11 bases; junction bases not matched to a gene: 12. CDR3 length equals 14 residues. The CDR3 spells CATSQKGASLLQYF. CDR3 DNA sequence: TGTGCCACCAGCCAGAAGGGGGCATCCCTGCTTCAGTACTTC.

This chain joins TRBV6-1 and TRBJ2-7, with TRBD2 as a possible D gene (5 bases). Per the germline V gene, CDR1 is MNHNS and CDR2 is SASEGT. The V end lost 3 bases, the J end lost 9 bases, and 12 bases lay between the germline ends. The CDR3 sequence is 12 residues long. Here the CDR3 reads CASSESIEGQYF. CDR3 nucleotide sequence: TGTGCCAGCAGTGAGTCGATTGAGGGGCAGTACTTC.

The V gene is TRBV11-3, the J gene TRBJ1-1; D ambiguous. Trimming took 1 base from V and 3 from J, leaving 12 bases between them. The CDR3 sequence is 15 residues long. Per the germline V gene, CDR1 is SGHNT and CDR2 is YENEEA. CDR3 protein: CASSLGGYLYTEAFF. The DNA of the CDR3 is TGTGCCAGCAGCTTAGGAGGGTACCTCTACACTGAAGCTTTCTTT.

The rearrangement uses TRBV11-3 and TRBJ2-4; TRBD2 agrees at 10 bases. The CDR3 has 18 residues. After removal of 0 bases from V and 2 bases from J, the junction contained 7 bases not matched to a gene. The germline gives CDR1 SGHNT, CDR2 YENEEA. The CDR3 reads CASSLEGTSVFPKNIQYF. CDR3 DNA: TGTGCCAGCAGCTTAGAAGGGACTAGCGTCTTTCCCAAAAACATTCAGTACTTC.

The V and J genes are TRBV6-2 or TRBV6-3 and TRBJ2-7; 9 bases line up with TRBD1. V lost 5 bases to trimming and J lost 5 bases; unmatched junction nucleotides: 7. From germline, CDR1 is MNHEY and CDR2 SVGEGT. This CDR3 is built from 14 residues. The CDR3 spells CASSDPGQGNEQYF. The CDR3 DNA reads as TGTGCCAGCAGTGATCCGGGACAGGGTAACGAGCAGTACTTC.

The chain uses TRBV10-1 and TRBJ1-1; D not resolved. V shed 6 bases and J shed 0 bases, with 8 bases lying between them. CDR3 length equals 13 residues. The germline CDR1 and CDR2 sequences are WNHNN and SYGVQD (reference sequence). CDR3 sequence (DNA): TGCGCCAGCAGGCTCTCCATGAACACTGAAGCTTTCTTT. Its protein is CASRLSMNTEAFF.

This chain links TRBV5-1 with TRBJ1-2; TRBD1 might be the D (5 bases). Trimming took 5 bases from V and 4 from J, leaving 15 bases between them. This CDR3 spans 14 amino acids. Germline CDR1 and CDR2: SGHRS and YFSETQ. The CDR3 bases are TGCGCCAGCAGGTTTGACAGTTCAGTCTATGGCTACACCTTC. Amino acids: CASRFDSSVYGYTF.

The CDR3 here is CASSPGQASQPQHF. The CDR3 nucleotides are TGTGCCAGCAGTCCCGGACAGGCTAGTCAGCCCCAGCATTTT. The chain is built from TRBV28 and TRBJ1-5, with 7 bases aligning to TRBD1. Germline V gene sequence: CDR1 MDHEN, CDR2 SYDVKM. J lost 6 bases, V lost 5 bases, and 7 bases had no gene match. The length of the CDR3 is 14 residues.

The rearrangement uses TRBV5-1 and TRBJ2-3; 7 bases line up with TRBD1. The CDR3 consists of 18 residues. V shed 3 bases, J shed 4 bases, and the junction held 17 bases outside the gene matches. Per the germline V gene, CDR1 is SGHRS and CDR2 is YFSETQ. CDR3 region: CASSSAPGGLVSADTQYF. CDR3 bases: TGCGCCAGCAGCTCGGCACCAGGGGGTTTGGTTTCGGCAGATACGCAGTATTTT.

This chain uses TRBV28 with TRBJ1-2; unclear D gene. The length of the CDR3 is 17 residues. Trimming pared 6 bases from V and 2 bases from J, leaving 22 bases between. From germline, CDR1 is MDHEN and CDR2 SYDVKM. Here the CDR3 reads CASSLIGQPEPNYGYTF. As DNA, the CDR3 is TGTGCCAGCAGCTTAATAGGGCAGCCCGAACCAAACTATGGCTACACCTTC.

The genes are TRBV25-1 and TRBJ2-3; 7 positions match TRBD1. Trimming took 0 bases from V and 1 from J; bases not matched to a gene: 4. Germline CDR1 reads MGHDK; CDR2 reads SYGVNS. This CDR3 contains 16 residues. The CDR3 coding sequence is TGTGCCAGCAGTGAATATAGAGGACAGGGCACAGATACGCAGTATTTT. Translating it yields CASSEYRGQGTDTQYF.

This chain connects TRBV29-1 to TRBJ1-1, with 7 bases aligning to TRBD1. The CDR3 runs 14 residues. Germline V gene data show CDR1 as SQVTM and CDR2 as ANQGSEA. With 5 bases clipped from V and 1 base from J, the junction kept 7 bases outside the gene matches. The DNA for the CDR3 is TGCAGCGTTCAAGCGACAGGGACGAACACTGAAGCTTTCTTT. It translates to CSVQATGTNTEAFF.

The chain combines TRBV6-1 with TRBJ1-4; D not resolved. From germline, CDR1 is MNHNS and CDR2 SASEGT. V was cut by 2 bases and J by 0 bases, with 13 bases left in between. There are 17 residues in the CDR3. The CDR3 DNA follows: TGTGCCAGCAGTGAATTACCAGGAGGGACAACTAATGAAAAACTGTTTTTT. Amino acids: CASSELPGGTTNEKLFF.

The chain has TRBV7-9 and TRBJ1-5, with D possibly being TRBD1 (6 bases). V lost 5 bases and J 0 bases, leaving 17 bases between the germline ends. Germline V gene data show CDR1 as SEHNR and CDR2 as FQNEAQ (reference sequence). This CDR3 is 17 amino acids long. The CDR3 DNA reads TGTGCCAGCAGCCCAGAGGCCACAGGGTATAGCAATCAGCCCCAGCATTTT. It translates to CASSPEATGYSNQPQHF.

This chain uses TRBV11-2 with TRBJ2-3; the match to TRBD2 covers 8 bases. This CDR3 is 17 amino acids long. CDR1 and CDR2 from the germline V gene are SGHAT and FQNNGV. J gave up 6 bases and V 5 bases, and 16 bases lay outside the gene matches. The CDR3: CASSPLSGILGRDTQYF. The CDR3 DNA reads TGTGCCAGCAGCCCGCTTAGCGGGATCCTAGGTCGGGATACGCAGTATTTT.

This chain uses TRBV2 with TRBJ2-7; D might be TRBD2 (5 bases). Germline V gene lookup returns CDR1 SNHLY and CDR2 FYNNEI. The CDR3 is 15 amino acids. Between the trimmed V and J ends, which lost 5 bases and 3 bases, there was a span of 17 bases. The CDR3 region has the DNA TGTGCCAGCAGTTCTACTCTGCCTACTAGCTACGAGCAGTACTTC. Translated: CASSSTLPTSYEQYF.

This clone appeared a single time. The V and J genes are TRBV15 and TRBJ2-7, with TRBD1 identical over 8 bases. Germline lookup yields CDR1 LNHNV and CDR2 YYDKDF (reference sequence). After removal of 3 bases from V and 1 base from J, the junction contained 11 bases not matched to a gene. This CDR3 spans 17 amino acids. CDR3 sequence (DNA): TGTGCCACCAGCAGGGCCGACGGACAGGGAGCGTCCTACGAGCAGTACTTC. Translation gives CATSRADGQGASYEQYF. Variable domain in full (rest from reference TRBV15 and TRBJ2-7): DAMVIQNPRYQVTQFGKPVTLSCSQTLNHNVMYWYQQKSSQAPKLLFHYYDKDFNNEADTPDNFQSRRPNTSFCFLDIRSPGLGDTAMYLCATSRADGQGASYEQYFGPGTRLTVT.

As DNA, the CDR3 is TGCGCCAGCAGCCAAGATCTTGGGACTAGCGGGAGGGGAAATGAGCAGTTCTTC. Protein: CASSQDLGTSGRGNEQFF. This chain connects TRBV4-1 to TRBJ2-1, with TRBD2 matching over 16 bases. Germline trimming cut 0 bases from V and 7 bases from J; bases unmatched to any gene: 6. The CDR3 contains 18 residues. Germline V gene sequence: CDR1 MGHRA, CDR2 YSYEKL.